What follows are 3 T cell receptor beta chains derived from one specimen sequenced in a study of cytomegalovirus exposure and HLA in healthy donors. PCR involved 60 Vbeta and 13 Jbeta primers. Some clones are missing from TCRdb's copy, which holds only in-frame ones; the method was immunoSEQ multiplex PCR. There are roughly 120,000 clones in the sample; more than 70% occur only once, and around 16% lies in the top ten. The sample was PBMCs. The origin of the receptors is a man aged 45-65 years in good health and CMV-seropositive.

The chain recombines TRBV7-2 with TRBJ1-2, with 7 bases aligning to TRBD1. There are 14 residues in the CDR3. CDR1 SGHTA and CDR2 FQGNSA come from the germline V gene. The trim removed 2 bases at V and 10 bases at J, leaving 10 bases unmatched. The CDR3 nucleotides read TGTGCCAGCAGCTTAAGGAAGGGGACAGTTGACTACACCTTC. It yields the protein CASSLRKGTVDYTF.

The rearrangement uses TRBV12-5 and TRBJ1-2; no clear D gene. Trimming stripped 7 bases from V and 8 bases from J, with 17 bases between. The CDR3 extends over 13 amino acids. Germline V lookup: CDR1 LGHNT, CDR2 FRNRAP. DNA of the CDR3: TGTGCTAGTGCCCCGGAGACCGGTTGGGGCTACACCTTC. It specifies CASAPETGWGYTF.

The chain joins TRBV6-1 to TRBJ1-2; D possibly corresponds to TRBD1 (6 bases). CDR3 size: 13 residues. V lost 1 base and J lost 5, with 8 bases in between. The germline V gene has CDR1 MNHNS and CDR2 SASEGT. CDR3 nucleotides: TGTGCCAGCAGTGAAGACAGGGTTTATGGCTACACCTTC. Translated: CASSEDRVYGYTF.